These 13 T cell receptor beta chains originate from one sample sequenced in a study of early T cells in non-severe SARS-CoV-2 infection. One entry per CDR3 protein results from TCRdb running MiXCR on the 5' RACE reads. This table holds about 99,000 distinct CDR3 sequences, 16% found once. Sequenced: whole blood. Every receptor here comes from an adult who was a healthcare worker with PCR-confirmed SARS-CoV-2 infection or an uninfected control (not recorded which).

This clonotype was counted many times. One junction end disagrees with the germline gene, perhaps due to a read error. The CDR3 loop is CASSPDSGNTIYF. In DNA form, the CDR3 reads TGTGCTAGCAGTCCAGACTCTGGAAACACCATATATTTT. The chain recombines TRBV7-7 with TRBJ1-3; D call uncertain. Germline lookup yields CDR1 SSHAT and CDR2 FNYEAQ (reference sequence). The CDR3 has 13 amino acids.

Only a few counts were recorded for this clonotype. This chain connects TRBV18 to TRBJ1-1; TRBD1 might be the D (6 bases). Germline-derived CDR1 and CDR2 are KGHSH and LQKENI. The CDR3 extends over 13 amino acids. V dropped 3 bases and J dropped 5 bases, with 10 bases sitting between them. The CDR3 region is CASSPLTGTEAFF. In DNA form, the CDR3 reads TGTGCCAGCTCACCCCTAACAGGGACTGAAGCTTTCTTT.

The chain has TRBV6-6 and TRBJ2-1; 10 bases fit TRBD1. The CDR3 covers 15 residues. The V and J ends lost 5 bases and 12 bases, in that order; junction bases with no gene match: 13. Germline CDR1 MNHNY, CDR2 SVGAGI (reference sequence). This CDR3 is CASSDPGQGHLVQFF. The DNA for the CDR3 is TGTGCCAGCAGTGATCCGGGACAGGGGCACTTAGTGCAGTTCTTC.

Concerning this clonotype: Relative to the germline gene, one junction end is altered; a read error may explain this. In nucleotides, the CDR3 is TGTGCCAGCAGCTTAGGGACGAACATTGAAGCTTTCTTT. Its translation: CASSLGTNIEAFF. The chain has TRBV7-9 and TRBJ1-1, with unresolved D. Per the germline V gene, CDR1 is SEHNR and CDR2 is FQNEAQ (reference sequence). There are 13 residues in the CDR3.

This clonotype has more than one count but fewer than ten. The V gene is TRBV14, the J gene TRBJ2-7, with D perhaps matching TRBD1 (6 bases). The CDR3 consists of 17 residues. V was trimmed by 1 base and J by 7 bases, leaving 23 bases between them. Germline assignment: CDR1 SGHDN and CDR2 FVKESK. The CDR3 is CASSQALGAGKVREQYF. The CDR3 nucleotides are TGTGCCAGCAGCCAAGCCCTGGGGGCAGGAAAGGTTCGAGAGCAGTACTTC.

The chain has TRBV29-1 and TRBJ2-2; 8 bases are a match to TRBD1. The CDR3 runs 14 residues. The J segment lost 3 bases and the V segment lost 7 bases, leaving 7 bases of the junction unmatched. The germline gives CDR1 SQVTM, CDR2 ANQGSEA. DNA of the CDR3: TGCAGCGGACGAACAGGGGGTTACACCGGGGAGCTGTTTTTT. Its protein product is CSGRTGGYTGELFF.

The chain recombines TRBV29-1 with TRBJ2-6, with D perhaps matching TRBD1 (5 bases). The CDR3 totals 14 residues. Germline V CDR1 and CDR2: SQVTM, ANQGSEA. Trimming cost V 4 bases and J 0 bases, with 7 bases left between them. CDR3: CSVVTGSGANVLTF. The CDR3 nucleotides read TGCAGCGTTGTAACAGGCTCTGGGGCCAACGTCCTGACTTTC.

This clonotype was recorded many times. This CDR3 is CASSLAGSLAMNTEAFF. CDR3 coding DNA: TGTGCCAGCAGCTTAGCGGGCAGTCTAGCTATGAACACTGAAGCTTTCTTT. This chain joins TRBV7-9 and TRBJ1-1; unclear D gene. With 0 bases removed from V and 0 bases from J, the gap between germline ends came to 14 bases. The germline CDR1 and CDR2 sequences are SEHNR and FQNEAQ (reference sequence). The CDR3 contains 17 residues.

The chain employs TRBV28 and TRBJ1-6, with D possibly matching TRBD1 (5 bases). CDR1 and CDR2 (germline): MDHEN, SYDVKM. This CDR3 is built from 16 residues. V lost 10 bases and J lost 3, with 19 bases in between. CDR3 nucleotide sequence: TGTGCCACCAGGGTGACGGGTACCTTCTATAATTCACCCCTCCACTTT. Its translation: CATRVTGTFYNSPLHF.

J is TRBJ1-3 and V is TRBV12-3 or TRBV12-4; D call uncertain. Trimming stripped 6 bases from V and 7 bases from J, with 7 bases between. This CDR3 is 11 amino acids long. The CDR3 nucleotides read TGTGCCAGCAGGGCGCGGAACACCATATATTTT. Translation: CASRARNTIYF.

The CDR3 sequence: CASSLGGLPPDTQYF. The CDR3 nucleotides read TGTGCCAGCAGTTTAGGGGGACTACCCCCAGATACGCAGTATTTT. This chain connects TRBV28 to TRBJ2-3, with 7 positions matching TRBD2. The ends lost 2 bases at V and 4 bases at J; junction bases unmatched: 6. Germline-derived CDR1 and CDR2 are MDHEN and SYDVKM. This CDR3 comprises 15 residues.

This clonotype was recorded a few times. Here the CDR3 DNA reads TGTGCCAGCAGTGAGAATCTTGGGGGGGGCAATGAGCAGTTCTTC. As protein: CASSENLGGGNEQFF. The V gene is TRBV6-4, the J gene TRBJ2-1; 7 bases fit TRBD2. With 3 bases clipped from V and 6 bases from J, the junction kept 8 bases outside the gene matches. The germline V gene encodes CDR1 MRHNA and CDR2 SNTAGT. This CDR3 comprises 15 residues.

This clonotype was counted a few times. The chain joins TRBV20-1 to TRBJ2-3; D is unclear. This CDR3 comprises 14 residues. CDR1 and CDR2 from the germline V gene are DFQATT and SNEGSKA (reference sequence). V lost 0 bases, J lost 2 bases, and 9 bases lay in between. CDR3 DNA sequence: TGCAGTGCTAGAGATCTAAGGTACACAGATACGCAGTATTTT. Protein product: CSARDLRYTDTQYF.